These T cell receptor beta chains were read from a single sample in a study of T cells in Graves' hyperthyroidism and ophthalmopathy. TCRdb reprocessed the multiplex PCR reads via MiXCR and lists one record per CDR3 protein. The sample includes hundreds of thousands of distinct CDR3 sequences, about 20% seen only once; the top ten take 34%. Sequenced input: blood. All receptors derive from a young man with Graves' ophthalmopathy. Each CDR3 is given with its conserved first and last residue. D genes are given only for firm matches. A clone size is listed for some rows: how often the clone was seen (once, few, many), or a class if it is expanded.

J gene	V gene	D gene	clone size	CDR3 protein	CDR3 DNA
TRBJ2-7	TRBV4-1	-	-	CASSRDLGYEQYF	TGCGCCAGCAGCCGTGACCTGGGTTACGAGCAGTACTTC
TRBJ2-1	TRBV7-3	-	-	CASSFPLDEQFF	TGTGCCAGCAGCTTCCCCTTAGATGAGCAGTTCTTC
TRBJ2-7	TRBV5-1	-	-	CASSLGIGAREREQYF	TGCGCCAGCAGCTTGGGTATAGGTGCCAGGGAAAGGGAGCAGTACTTC
TRBJ2-2	TRBV7-8	TRBD2	-	CASIPTSTYGELFF	TGTGCCAGCATCCCGACTAGCACCTACGGGGAGCTGTTTTTT
TRBJ2-7	TRBV28	TRBD2	many	CASRPLAGGRNEQYF	TGTGCCAGCAGGCCGTTAGCGGGAGGTAGGAACGAGCAGTACTTC
TRBJ1-1	TRBV30	-	few	CAWKRQEGFGTEAFF	TGTGCCTGGAAGAGGCAGGAGGGATTCGGGACTGAAGCTTTCTTT
TRBJ2-3	TRBV20-1	-	-	CSARDAVHFLTQYF	TGCAGTGCTAGAGACGCGGTTCATTTTCTTACGCAGTATTTT
TRBJ2-1	TRBV7-6	TRBD2	few	CASRGGGNEQFF	TGTGCCAGCCGGGGCGGGGGAAATGAGCAGTTCTTC
TRBJ2-5	TRBV20-1	-	-	CSARVPGEKTQYF	TGCAGTGCTAGAGTGCCAGGGGAAAAGACCCAGTACTTC
TRBJ2-1	TRBV7-9	TRBD1	-	CASSLGTGASVHNEQFF	TGTGCCAGCAGCTTAGGGACAGGGGCATCCGTCCACAATGAGCAGTTCTTC
TRBJ2-1	TRBV12-3/TRBV12-4	-	-	CASSYRDQAFF	TGTGCCAGCAGTTACCGGGACCAAGCGTTCTTC
TRBJ1-1	TRBV12-3/TRBV12-4	TRBD1	many	CASSQGQAIEAFF	TGTGCCAGCAGTCAGGGACAGGCTATCGAAGCTTTCTTT
TRBJ2-4	TRBV3-1	-	-	CASSQVDEDFAKNIQYF	TGTGCCAGCAGCCAAGTTGACGAGGACTTCGCCAAAAACATTCAGTACTTC
TRBJ2-3	TRBV30	-	-	CAWKSRSTDTQYF	TGTGCCTGGAAATCGAGAAGCACAGATACGCAGTATTTT
TRBJ1-4	TRBV29-1	-	few	CSVEVSGPVEKLFF	TGCAGCGTTGAAGTCAGCGGACCCGTTGAAAAACTGTTTTTT
TRBJ1-1	TRBV7-9	-	many	CASSPDTNTEAFF	TGTGCCAGCAGCCCAGACACAAACACTGAAGCTTTCTTT
TRBJ2-7	TRBV7-2	-	-	CASSLGQTTYEQYF	TGTGCCAGCAGCCTTGGGCAGACAACCTACGAGCAGTACTTC
TRBJ2-1	TRBV28	TRBD1	-	CASSTSGTGGFNEQFF	TGTGCCAGCAGCACCTCCGGGACAGGGGGCTTCAATGAGCAGTTCTTC
TRBJ2-7	TRBV6-1	TRBD2	-	CASSKDRVGLAGAYEQYF	TGTGCCAGCAGCAAGGACAGGGTGGGACTAGCGGGAGCCTACGAGCAGTACTTC
TRBJ2-1	TRBV12-3/TRBV12-4	-	few	CASSPPLAKQFF	TGTGCCAGCAGTCCCCCGTTGGCCAAGCAGTTCTTC
TRBJ2-1	TRBV7-3	TRBD2	-	CASSLTIRGTNPEQFF	TGTGCCAGCAGCTTAACGATCCGAGGGACTAACCCTGAGCAGTTCTTC
TRBJ2-3	TRBV3-1	TRBD2	-	CASSRGTTSDTQYF	TGTGCCAGCAGCCGCGGGACTACCTCGGATACGCAGTATTTT
TRBJ1-2	TRBV30	TRBD1	few	CAWSRIGTGGPSVYGYTF	TGTGCCTGGAGTCGTATCGGGACAGGGGGTCCCTCGGTCTATGGCTACACCTTC
TRBJ1-1	TRBV6-2/TRBV6-3	TRBD1	-	CASGLGTGGTEAFF	TGTGCCAGCGGTTTGGGGACAGGGGGGACTGAAGCTTTCTTT
TRBJ2-7	TRBV3-1	-	-	CASSDRRKSSSYEQYF	TGTGCCAGCAGCGACCGTCGTAAGTCAAGCTCCTACGAGCAGTACTTC
TRBJ1-4	TRBV6-6	TRBD1	-	CASSYSTGVNEKLFF	TGTGCCAGCAGTTACTCGACAGGGGTCAATGAAAAACTGTTTTTT
TRBJ2-1	TRBV28	-	-	CASSLSPGSYNEQFF	TGTGCCAGCAGCCTTAGTCCGGGCTCCTACAATGAGCAGTTCTTC
TRBJ2-1	TRBV29-1	TRBD2	-	CSARLAGVYEQFF	TGCAGCGCACGGCTAGCGGGAGTGTATGAGCAGTTCTTC
TRBJ2-5	TRBV3-1	TRBD1	many	CASSRLTPGQYAETQYF	TGTGCCAGCAGCCGCCTCACCCCGGGACAGTACGCGGAGACCCAGTACTTC
TRBJ1-1	TRBV28	-	-	CASSDWTRRGAFF	TGTGCCAGCAGTGACTGGACGCGCAGGGGAGCTTTCTTT
TRBJ1-1	TRBV19	-	-	CASRALIRDMGTEAFF	TGTGCCAGTAGGGCCCTAATTCGGGACATGGGCACTGAAGCTTTCTTT
TRBJ1-3	TRBV6-1	-	-	CASSLAQSPGNTIYF	TGTGCCAGCAGCCTGGCCCAGAGCCCTGGAAACACCATATATTTT
TRBJ2-1	TRBV6-2/TRBV6-3	-	-	CASSSRIAGNEQFF	TGTGCCAGCAGCTCTCGGATCGCGGGGAATGAGCAGTTCTTC
TRBJ2-6	TRBV19	-	few	CASRSGSPFSGANVLTF	TGTGCCAGTAGGTCAGGGTCCCCCTTCAGTGGGGCCAACGTCCTGACTTTC
TRBJ1-2	TRBV19	-	-	CASSIRDKLDGYTF	TGTGCCAGTAGTATACGGGACAAACTGGATGGCTACACCTTC
TRBJ2-5	TRBV6-1	-	few	CASSARRGRETQYF	TGTGCCAGCAGTGCAAGAAGGGGTAGAGAGACCCAGTACTTC
TRBJ1-2	TRBV29-1	TRBD1	-	CSVEDRRDSYGYTF	TGCAGCGTTGAAGACCGCCGGGACAGCTATGGCTACACCTTC
TRBJ1-1	TRBV7-9	-	few	CASSGSEAFF	TGTGCCAGCAGCGGGTCTGAAGCTTTCTTT
TRBJ2-7	TRBV28	-	-	CASRLGPYEQYF	TGTGCCAGCAGACTTGGGCCCTACGAGCAGTACTTC
TRBJ2-7	TRBV3-1	-	-	CASSPGPTTLYYEQYF	TGTGCCAGCAGCCCTGGGCCAACCACCCTTTACTACGAGCAGTACTTC
TRBJ2-1	TRBV9	TRBD2	-	CASSVGGLAGSSYNEQFF	TGTGCCAGCAGCGTAGGGGGACTAGCGGGAAGCTCCTACAATGAGCAGTTCTTC
TRBJ2-1	TRBV5-1	TRBD2	-	CASSLRGVNEQFF	TGCGCCAGCAGCTTGCGGGGGGTCAATGAGCAGTTCTTC
TRBJ2-3	TRBV24-1	TRBD2	few	CATSDNPGLAGVDTQYF	TGTGCCACCAGTGATAACCCGGGACTAGCGGGAGTGGATACGCAGTATTTT
TRBJ2-7	TRBV4-2	TRBD2	few	CASSQFKAGGYEQYF	TGTGCCAGCAGCCAATTCAAAGCGGGAGGCTACGAGCAGTACTTC
TRBJ1-1	TRBV2	TRBD1	many	CASSVTGGVGTEAFF	TGTGCCAGCAGTGTCACAGGGGGAGTGGGGACTGAAGCTTTCTTT
TRBJ2-3	TRBV29-1	-	once	CSPNQGDTQYF	TGCAGCCCCAACCAGGGGGATACGCAGTATTTT
TRBJ1-6	TRBV20-1	TRBD1	-	CSARAGTGESPLHF	TGCAGTGCTAGAGCAGGGACAGGGGAATCACCCCTCCACTTT
TRBJ2-5	TRBV6-1	-	few	CASRPPVGPFQETQYF	TGTGCCAGCAGGCCCCCCGTGGGGCCCTTCCAAGAGACCCAGTACTTC
TRBJ1-2	TRBV7-8	-	few	CASSARRGSSGYTF	TGTGCCAGCAGCGCAAGAAGGGGTTCCTCCGGCTACACCTTC
TRBJ1-1	TRBV15	-	many	CATRSYRMNTEAFF	TGTGCCACCAGATCGTACAGGATGAACACTGAAGCTTTCTTT
TRBJ2-7	TRBV4-1	TRBD2	-	CASSLTLTSGSYEQYF	TGCGCCAGCAGCCTTACCCTGACTAGCGGGAGCTACGAGCAGTACTTC
TRBJ2-7	TRBV20-1	TRBD1	-	CSARSLLQGTTYEQYF	TGCAGTGCTAGAAGTCTCTTACAGGGGACCACCTACGAGCAGTACTTC
TRBJ1-2	TRBV19	-	-	CASSIVSQSAPLMSYTF	TGTGCCAGTAGTATAGTCAGCCAGAGCGCACCTCTGATGAGCTACACCTTC
TRBJ2-7	TRBV12-3/TRBV12-4	-	few	CASSPEPAYEQYF	TGTGCCAGCAGTCCCGAACCGGCCTACGAGCAGTACTTC